The clone carrying this TCR beta chain was picked up many times. This record comes from a study of breast tumors, draining lymph nodes, adjacent tissues. V was cut by 4 bases and J by 2 bases, with 13 bases left in between. This CDR3 spans 14 amino acids. CDR1 is SGHDT and CDR2 is YYEEEE in the germline V gene. Each CDR3 protein is one row after TCRdb ran MiXCR on the multiplex PCR reads. The sample lists approximately 22,000 distinct CDR3 sequences, roughly 32% seen once, with around 10% in the top ten. Sequencing was carried out using breast tumor tissue. The gene calls are TRBV5-6 and TRBJ2-7, with D maybe TRBD1 (5 bases). This TCR was recovered from a female donor with breast cancer. Some clones in this sample may be carry-over from other donors' samples. CDR3 nucleotide sequence: TGTGCCAGCAGCATAGGGGCGACCACCTACGAGCAGTACTTC. Residues: CASSIGATTYEQYF.